This T cell receptor beta chain was documented in a study of T cell repertoires in cytomegalovirus infection. Across the whole study: Indicated by public TCR beta signatures were CMV infection and matching HLA type.

This clonotype came up many times. Its target is not known. TCRdb re-called the reads through MiXCR, storing one row per CDR3 protein. This sample has about 260,000 distinct CDR3 sequences, with 8% to 9.5% found just once. Notes on the study in general: Accumulated public TCR beta family frequency recognized individuals carrying CMV together with the relevant HLA. In two of eight donors, the top clonotype was HLA-C-restricted CMV-specific.

The CDR3 contains 14 residues. Germline V gives CDR1 SGHTA, CDR2 FQGNSA. Trimming took 2 bases from V and 0 from J, leaving 8 bases between them. V is TRBV7-2 and J is TRBJ2-7, with D perhaps matching TRBD2 (5 bases). The sequencing sample was made of PBMCs. This receptor was obtained from a human donor in good health (CMV status not recorded). Some clones in this sample may be carry-over from other donors' samples. The CDR3 nucleotides are TGTGCCAGCAGCTTACCGGGGTCCTCCTACGAGCAGTACTTC. Residues: CASSLPGSSYEQYF.